The subject of this entry is one T cell receptor (beta chain). A read error may explain this, as a much larger clone is one base away. This specimen belongs to a study of CD8 T cells in ankylosing spondylitis. Per the germline V gene, CDR1 is SEHNR and CDR2 is FQNEAQ (reference sequence). This CDR3 has 13 residues. V dropped 2 bases and J dropped 6 bases, with 11 bases sitting between them. MiXCR was run by TCRdb on the 5' RACE reads, yielding one entry per CDR3 protein. The repertoire has about 240,000 distinct CDR3 sequences, 8% to 9.5% of them found once; the top ten carry around 6.8%. Sequenced: blood, either unsorted or a sorted T cell fraction (not recorded which). The V gene is TRBV7-9, the J gene TRBJ2-7; D is unresolved. The sequence derives from a male donor with ankylosing spondylitis or in good health (not recorded which). CDR3 protein: CASSLPRNSEQYF. The CDR3 nucleotides read TGTGCCAGCAGCTTACCCAGGAACTCCGAGCAGTACTTC.